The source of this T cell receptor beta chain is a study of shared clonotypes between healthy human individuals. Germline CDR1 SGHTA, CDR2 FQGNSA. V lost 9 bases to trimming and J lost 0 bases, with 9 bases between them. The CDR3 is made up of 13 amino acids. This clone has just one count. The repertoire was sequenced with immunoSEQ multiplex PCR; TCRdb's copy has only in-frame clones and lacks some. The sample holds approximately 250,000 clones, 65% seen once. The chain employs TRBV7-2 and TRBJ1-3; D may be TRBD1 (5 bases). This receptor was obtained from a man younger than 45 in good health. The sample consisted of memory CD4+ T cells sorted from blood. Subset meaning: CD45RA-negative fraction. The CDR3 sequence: CASGGYSGNTIYF. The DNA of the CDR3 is TGTGCCAGTGGGGGGTACTCTGGAAACACCATATATTTT.